Sequencing of this TCR beta chain was carried out in a study of vaccination and CD4 T cells after COVID-19. Overall study context: A vaccine, either BNT162b2 or mRNA-1273, was given to participants in two doses. Overlapping spike peptides from SARS-CoV-2, HCoV-NL63, HCoV-OC43 and HCoV-229E served to stimulate the cells.

The sample's treatment: roughly 10-day PBMC culture with coronavirus spike peptide pools or control peptides (ViraFEST assay). ViraFEST relied on peptide pools to expand antigen-specific T cells; the TCRs were sequenced afterward. The CDR3 length is 16 residues. V dropped 1 base and J dropped 1 base, with 13 bases sitting between them. The Oncomine TCR Beta short-read assay was what sequenced the DNA obtained from cultured CD4+ T cells. It was from cultured CD4+ T cells that genomic DNA was extracted. TCRdb re-analysed the PCR reads in MiXCR, keeping a single row per CDR3 protein. The sample yields more than 20,000 distinct CDR3 sequences, under 55% seen once. Worth noting for this clonotype: Its antigen is currently unknown.

This chain links TRBV12-3 or TRBV12-4 with TRBJ1-2; maybe TRBD1 (5 bases). The sequence was obtained from a human donor who had recovered from COVID-19. The sample comprised CD4+ T cells from blood, cultured in vitro. CDR3 DNA sequence: TGTGCCAGCAGTTTAGGTATAGGGGAGGGTAACTATGGCTACACCTTC. Translated, it gives CASSLGIGEGNYGYTF.